One and the same sample provided the 21 T cell receptor beta chains below, sequenced in a study of T cells after yellow fever vaccination. TCRdb redid the calling of the 5' RACE reads with MiXCR, one entry per CDR3 protein. The sample has almost 30,000 distinct CDR3 sequences; around 5% are singletons. The sample here was CD8+ T cells sorted from PBMCs, taken 10 days after the yellow fever booster vaccination. These receptors were taken from a man aged 25 to 45 who received the YFV17D yellow fever vaccine.

This clonotype was counted ten times or more. The gene calls are TRBV20-1 and TRBJ2-1; 7 nucleotides line up with TRBD2. Looked up from germline, CDR1 is DFQATT and CDR2 is SNEGSKA (reference sequence). CDR3 length: 15 residues. V dropped 4 bases and J dropped 4; count of bases not matched to a gene: 10. The CDR3 region is CSAKRAREMYNEQFF. The CDR3 DNA reads TGCAGTGCTAAGCGGGCGCGGGAGATGTACAATGAGCAGTTCTTC.

This clonotype is classed as medium-sized. The chain links TRBV5-1 to TRBJ2-1, with D possibly being TRBD1 or TRBD2 (5 bases each). The germline V gene encodes CDR1 SGHRS and CDR2 YFSETQ. The CDR3 runs to 16 residues. The germline V and J ends were trimmed by 0 bases and 8 bases, with 18 bases remaining between them. The DNA for the CDR3 is TGCGCCAGCAGCTTGGCCGGGACCTCCGGCGGCTATGAGCAGTTCTTC. It is translated as CASSLAGTSGGYEQFF. Drawing the rest from reference TRBV5-1 and TRBJ2-1, the complete variable domain is KAGVTQTPRYLIKTRGQQVTLSCSPISGHRSVSWYQQTPGQGLQFLFEYFSETQRNKGNFPGRFSGRQFSNSRSEMNVSTLELGDSALYLCASSLAGTSGGYEQFFGPGTRLTVL.

This clonotype was observed at least ten times. The chain recombines TRBV6-5 with TRBJ2-3; TRBD2 aligns across 11 bases. Germline V gene data show CDR1 as MNHEY and CDR2 as SVGAGI. With V trimmed by 2 bases and J by 2 bases, 6 bases remained unmatched. CDR3 length: 17 residues. The CDR3 DNA reads TGTGCCAGCAGTTACCCTCGGGGACTAGCGGACACAGATACGCAGTATTTT. Translation gives CASSYPRGLADTDTQYF.

This clonotype was seen many times. CDR3 coding DNA: TGTGCCTACAGCGAGCAGTACTTC. Translation gives CAYSEQYF. This chain joins TRBV21-1 and TRBJ2-7. TRBV21-1 is termed a pseudogene. The CDR3 spans 8 residues.

This clonotype was picked up many times. The J gene is TRBJ2-2, the V gene TRBV2, with D perhaps being TRBD1 or TRBD2 (6 bases each). V lost 6 bases and J 5 bases, leaving 16 bases between the germline ends. In germline, CDR1 is SNHLY, CDR2 FYNNEI. CDR3 length: 15 amino acids. Here the CDR3 reads CASSQGWGRTGELFF. The CDR3 DNA follows: TGTGCCAGCAGCCAGGGGTGGGGGAGGACCGGGGAGCTGTTTTTT. The full variable domain, in which reference TRBV2 and TRBJ2-2 provide the parts outside the CDR3, is EPEVTQTPSHQVTQMGQEVILRCVPISNHLYFYWYRQILGQKVEFLVSFYNNEISEKSEIFDDQFSVERPDGSNFTLKIRSTKLEDSAMYFCASSQGWGRTGELFFGEGSRLTVL.

There are many counts of this clonotype. DNA for the CDR3: TGTGCCAGCAGCCTCCCCCCCGGGGGAGCGGGCACAGATACGCAGTATTTT. Encoded protein: CASSLPPGGAGTDTQYF. V is TRBV6-5 and J is TRBJ2-3; weak D call: TRBD2 (6 bases). Germline V gene sequence: CDR1 MNHEY, CDR2 SVGAGI. The CDR3 covers 17 residues. V was shortened by 6 bases and J by 1 base, with 20 bases between the two germline ends.

As to this clonotype: One end of the junction fails to match germline, which may point to a read error. The chain has TRBV3-1 and TRBJ2-3; D is unclear. This CDR3 is 15 amino acids long. CDR1 is LGHDT and CDR2 is YNNKEL in the germline V gene (reference sequence). The CDR3 DNA follows: TGTGCCTGCAGTTACTCAGCTTCTAGCACAGATACGCAGTATTTT. Protein sequence: CACSYSASSTDTQYF.

There are many counts of this clonotype. The V gene is TRBV20-1, the J gene TRBJ1-2; D might be TRBD1 (5 bases). The V gene lost 0 bases and the J gene lost 4 bases, with 15 bases spanning the gap. The CDR3 runs to 15 residues. CDR1 is DFQATT and CDR2 is SNEGSKA in the germline V gene (reference sequence). CDR3 sequence (DNA): TGCAGTGCTAGAGATATTAGGGGATTGGGCTATGGCTACACCTTC. It encodes CSARDIRGLGYGYTF.

This clonotype has at least ten counts. V and J are TRBV27 and TRBJ2-4, with no clear D. V was cut by 0 bases and J by 7 bases, with 7 bases left in between. The V gene's germline CDR1 is MNHEY and CDR2 SMNVEV (reference sequence). This CDR3 region has 13 residues. CDR3 bases: TGTGCCAGCAGTTTATCGATCCTGAACATTCAGTACTTC. This encodes CASSLSILNIQYF.

There are many counts of this clonotype. The chain employs TRBV7-8 and TRBJ1-4; 8 positions agree with TRBD1. This CDR3 is 14 amino acids long. Trimming cost V 5 bases and J 7 bases; bases outside gene matches: 6. Germline V gene data show CDR1 as SGHVS and CDR2 as FQNEAQ. The DNA for the CDR3 is TGTGCCAGCAGCATCAGGGGGCAAAGTGAAAAACTGTTTTTT. Its translation is CASSIRGQSEKLFF.

This clonotype was seen ten or more times. The V and J genes are TRBV7-9 and TRBJ2-7; TRBD2 matches 8 bases. CDR3 size: 14 residues. The germline gives CDR1 SEHNR, CDR2 FQNEAQ (reference sequence). The ends lost 2 bases at V and 7 bases at J; junction bases unmatched: 7. CDR3 coding DNA: TGTGCCAGCAGCTTATACGGGGGGGTAGGGGAGCAGTACTTC. Its translation is CASSLYGGVGEQYF.

Ten or more counts support this clonotype. The chain links TRBV20-1 to TRBJ2-3, with D uncertain. V gave up 6 bases and J gave up 4 bases, with 11 bases separating them. Germline V gene data show CDR1 as DFQATT and CDR2 as SNEGSKA (reference sequence). The CDR3 runs 12 residues. The CDR3 DNA is TGCAGTGCGTACTGGAGTCCAGATACGCAGTATTTT. Amino acid sequence: CSAYWSPDTQYF.

Comment on this clonotype: This may come from a read error, since a much larger clone is one base off. The V and J genes are TRBV27 and TRBJ2-5; 10 bases line up with TRBD2. Germline V gene data show CDR1 as MNHEY and CDR2 as SMNVEV (reference sequence). The CDR3 contains 15 residues. The CDR3 is CASSPGLAVQETRYF. The CDR3 DNA follows: TGTGCCAGCAGTCCCGGACTAGCGGTTCAAGAGACCCGGTACTTC.

Ten or more counts support this clonotype. The rearrangement joins TRBV12-3 or TRBV12-4 to TRBJ2-1; D remains ambiguous. The CDR3 has 11 amino acids. Trimming cost V 2 bases and J 5 bases, with 1 base left between them. In DNA, the CDR3 is TGTGCCAGCAGTTTAAACAATGAGCAGTTCTTC. Translated: CASSLNNEQFF.

This clonotype was picked up many times. The DNA for the CDR3 is TGTGCCAGCAGCACCAGGAGGGCGCTGGAGGGCTACACCTTC. The encoded protein is CASSTRRALEGYTF. The V gene is TRBV6-1, the J gene TRBJ1-2, with D hard to call. In germline, CDR1 is MNHNS, CDR2 SASEGT. V was pared by 6 bases and J by 8 bases, with 19 bases between. This CDR3 comprises 14 residues.

This clonotype was detected many times. V usage is TRBV4-3 and J usage is TRBJ2-7, with TRBD2 identical over 8 bases. The CDR3 totals 18 residues. Germline values: CDR1 LGHNA, CDR2 YSLEER. V shed 2 bases and J 4 bases; nucleotides not matched to a gene: 16. This chain's CDR3 is CASSQKGGREAPIYEQYF. CDR3 coding DNA: TGCGCCAGCAGCCAAAAGGGGGGGCGGGAGGCACCGATTTACGAGCAGTACTTC.

This clonotype was recorded at least ten times. The CDR3 spells CASSPPQGWETQYF. In DNA, the CDR3 is TGTGCCAGCAGCCCCCCCCAGGGGTGGGAGACCCAGTACTTC. The chain recombines TRBV5-6 with TRBJ2-5, with D possibly matching TRBD1 (6 bases). Germline V gene sequence: CDR1 SGHDT, CDR2 YYEEEE. V lost 4 bases and J lost 5, with 15 bases in between. This CDR3 has 14 amino acids.

This clonotype was counted many times. The chain links TRBV6-2 or TRBV6-3 to TRBJ2-7, with a weak D call TRBD2 (5 bases). Germline loops: CDR1 MNHEY, CDR2 SVGEGT. The CDR3 is 14 residues long. Trimming stripped 5 bases from V and 3 bases from J, with 14 bases between. The CDR3 region has the DNA TGTGCCAGCAGTGCCGTAAGCGGCGTCTACGAGCAGTACTTC. Its protein is CASSAVSGVYEQYF.

This clonotype was detected many times. V gene TRBV9 combines with J gene TRBJ2-7; D gene unclear. The length of the CDR3 is 13 residues. The germline V gene has CDR1 SGDLS and CDR2 YYNGEE. V was pared by 0 bases and J by 6 bases, with 10 bases between. In DNA, the CDR3 is TGTGCCAGCAGCGTAGGAGGAGCGTCCGAGCAGTACTTC. Translated, it gives CASSVGGASEQYF.

This clonotype has a count of ten or more. The chain recombines TRBV10-1 with TRBJ2-7, with TRBD1 as a possible D gene (6 bases). V lost 6 bases, J lost 1 base, and 13 bases lay in between. Germline-derived CDR1 and CDR2 are WNHNN and SYGVQD (reference sequence). The CDR3 length is 14 residues. This CDR3 is CASSQDSSSYEQYF. The CDR3 region has the DNA TGCGCCAGCAGCCAGGACAGTTCTTCCTACGAGCAGTACTTC.

This clonotype was observed at least ten times. The CDR3 coding sequence is TGTGCCAGCAGGAGTCAAGGGTTAATGTCAGATACGCAGTATTTT. Translated, it gives CASRSQGLMSDTQYF. The chain recombines TRBV27 with TRBJ2-3; D not certain. Trimming stripped 6 bases from V and 4 bases from J, with 17 bases between. The CDR3 runs 15 residues. Germline CDR1 is MNHEY and CDR2 is SMNVEV (reference sequence).